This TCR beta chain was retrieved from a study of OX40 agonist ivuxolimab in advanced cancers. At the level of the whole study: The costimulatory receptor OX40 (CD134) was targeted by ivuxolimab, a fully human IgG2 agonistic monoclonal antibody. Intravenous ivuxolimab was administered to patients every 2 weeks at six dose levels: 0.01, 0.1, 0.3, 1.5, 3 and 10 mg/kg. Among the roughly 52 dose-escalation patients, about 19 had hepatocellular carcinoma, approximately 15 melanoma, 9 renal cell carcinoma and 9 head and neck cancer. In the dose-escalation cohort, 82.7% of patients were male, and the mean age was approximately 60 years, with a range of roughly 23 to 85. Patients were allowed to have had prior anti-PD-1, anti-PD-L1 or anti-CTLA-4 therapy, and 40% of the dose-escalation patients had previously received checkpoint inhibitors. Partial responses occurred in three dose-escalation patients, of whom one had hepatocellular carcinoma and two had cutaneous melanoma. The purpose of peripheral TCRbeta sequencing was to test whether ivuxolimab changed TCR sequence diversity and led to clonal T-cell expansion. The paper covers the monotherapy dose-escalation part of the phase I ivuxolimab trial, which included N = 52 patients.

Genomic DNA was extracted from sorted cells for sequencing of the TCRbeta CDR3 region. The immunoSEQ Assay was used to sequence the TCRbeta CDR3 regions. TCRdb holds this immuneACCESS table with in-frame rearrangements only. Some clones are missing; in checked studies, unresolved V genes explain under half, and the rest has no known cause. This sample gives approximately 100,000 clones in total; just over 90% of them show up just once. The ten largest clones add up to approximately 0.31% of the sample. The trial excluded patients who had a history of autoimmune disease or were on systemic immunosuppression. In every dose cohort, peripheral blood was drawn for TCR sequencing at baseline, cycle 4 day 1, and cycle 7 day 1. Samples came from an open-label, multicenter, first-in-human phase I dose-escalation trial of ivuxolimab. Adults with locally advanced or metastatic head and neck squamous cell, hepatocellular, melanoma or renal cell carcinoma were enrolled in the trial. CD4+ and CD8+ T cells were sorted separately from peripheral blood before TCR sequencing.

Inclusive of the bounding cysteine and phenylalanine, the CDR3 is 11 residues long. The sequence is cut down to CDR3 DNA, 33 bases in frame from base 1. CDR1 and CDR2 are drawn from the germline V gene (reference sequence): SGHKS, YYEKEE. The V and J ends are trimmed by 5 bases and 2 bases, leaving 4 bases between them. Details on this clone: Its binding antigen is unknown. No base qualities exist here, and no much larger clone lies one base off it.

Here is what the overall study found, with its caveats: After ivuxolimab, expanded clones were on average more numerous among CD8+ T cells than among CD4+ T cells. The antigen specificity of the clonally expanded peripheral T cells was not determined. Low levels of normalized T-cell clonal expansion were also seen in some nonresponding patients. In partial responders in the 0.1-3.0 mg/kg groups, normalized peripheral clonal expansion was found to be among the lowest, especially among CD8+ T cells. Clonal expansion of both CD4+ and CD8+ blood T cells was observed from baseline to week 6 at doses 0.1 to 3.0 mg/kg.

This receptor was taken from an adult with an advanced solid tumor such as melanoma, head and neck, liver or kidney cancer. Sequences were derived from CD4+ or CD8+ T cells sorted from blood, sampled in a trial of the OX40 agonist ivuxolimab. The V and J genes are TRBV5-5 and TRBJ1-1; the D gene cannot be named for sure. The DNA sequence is TGTGCCAGCAGTTTCAACACTGAAGCTTTCTTT. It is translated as CASSFNTEAFF.